This record concerns one TCR beta chain sequence. Trimming shortened V by 0 bases and J by 3 bases, and 16 bases separated the two germline ends. This CDR3 contains 16 residues. In germline, CDR1 is SGHRS, CDR2 YFSETQ. This table comes from immunoSEQ multiplex PCR, and its TCRdb copy is limited to in-frame clones, with some not included. Among approximately 760,000 clones, approximately 85% were seen once, and the ten largest hold 0.0095% to 0.011%. These data originate in a study of shared T cell receptors in the human thymus. The data were also submitted as part of a second study, on human thymus T cells. As that study records: Thymic and blood repertoires seemed to show skewed V and J gene use.

The source of this sequence is a girl in the first two years of life with a congenital heart defect. The gene calls are TRBV5-1 and TRBJ2-7, with D possibly matching TRBD1 (8 bases). The specimen sequenced was thymocytes. CDR3 in DNA: TGCGCCAGCAGCTTGGTGAGCGGGACAGGTATCTACGAGCAGTACTTC. It yields the protein CASSLVSGTGIYEQYF.